Described below is a single TCR beta chain sequence and its context. The data stem from a study of blood T cell repertoires in COVID-19. Study summary: COVID-19 samples, acute and convalescent, were from the United States, Italy and Spain. T cells, B-cell-depleted T cells, or PBMCs supplied cDNA or gDNA.

Per the original data handling: How many nucleated cells were present was estimated from reference gene primer amplification. Here immunoSEQ multiplex PCR was the method, and the copy in TCRdb shows in-frame clones only, minus some. The V and J calls and clone size were taken over from that table, and D and trimming were inferred from the DNA. The data show over 150,000 clones, about four fifths seen once. Sequencing used peripheral blood. The source is a woman aged 55-75 years with acute or convalescent COVID-19.

The CDR3 is CASSVMGGDTQYF. DNA of the CDR3: TGTGCCAGCAGTGTTATGGGGGGGGATACGCAGTATTTT. The V and J genes are TRBV11-3 and TRBJ2-3; 7 bases agree with TRBD2. The CDR3 is 13 amino acids. Unmatched junction bases numbered 6, after V lost 6 bases and J lost 6 bases. From germline, CDR1 is SGHNT and CDR2 YENEEA.